The 17 T cell receptor beta chains in this list originate from one sample, sequenced in a study of blood T cell repertoires in COVID-19. Profiled with immunoSEQ multiplex PCR; TCRdb holds only in-frame clones, not every one. The table records about 170,000 clones, 85% to 90% of them present only once. The sequenced sample was peripheral blood. These receptors all come from a woman of 80 years or more in a cohort sampled during active or convalescent COVID-19.

V is TRBV5-4 and J is TRBJ2-1; the match to TRBD2 covers 10 bases. V shed 3 bases and J 6 bases; nucleotides not matched to a gene: 6. Germline assignment: CDR1 SGHNT and CDR2 YYREEE (reference sequence). This CDR3 has 15 residues. The CDR3 region is CASSSTSGKGNEQFF. In nucleotides, the CDR3 is TGTGCCAGCAGCTCCACTAGCGGGAAAGGCAATGAGCAGTTCTTC.

Details on this clone: Sequence at one end of the junction differs from germline and may be a read error. The J gene is TRBJ2-5, the V gene TRBV5-4, with 16 bases fitting TRBD2. CDR3 length equals 16 residues. From germline, CDR1 is SGHNT and CDR2 YYREEE (reference sequence). CDR3 sequence: CASRLGLAGGEETQYF. The CDR3 nucleotides are TGTGCCAGCAGATTGGGACTAGCGGGGGGGGAAGAGACCCAGTACTTC.

The chain is built from TRBV21-1 and TRBJ1-1; TRBD1, the table's D call, was not compared with the DNA. TRBV21-1 is described as a pseudogene. The CDR3 totals 17 residues. The CDR3 nucleotides are TGTGCCAGCAGCAAAGAAGTCCTACCCGACATGAACACTGAAGCTTTCTTT. Translation: CASSKEVLPDMNTEAFF.

This clone was observed once. The chain combines TRBV18 with TRBJ2-1; TRBD1 matches 9 bases. This CDR3 is 16 amino acids long. Germline V gene sequence: CDR1 KGHSH, CDR2 LQKENI. Losses at the gene ends were 7 bases for V and 0 bases for J; bases not matched to a gene: 7. CDR3 loop: CASLPTGGRSYNEQFF. The CDR3 nucleotides read TGTGCCAGCTTGCCGACAGGGGGACGCTCCTACAATGAGCAGTTCTTC. Full variable domain (outside the CDR3, taken from reference TRBV18 and TRBJ2-1): NAGVMQNPRHLVRRRGQEARLRCSPMKGHSHVYWYRQLPEEGLKFMVYLQKENIIDESGMPKERFSAEFPKEGPSILRIQQVVRGDSAAYFCASLPTGGRSYNEQFFGPGTRLTVL.

The V call is TRBV24-1, the J call TRBJ2-7, with TRBD1 matching over 10 bases. This CDR3 comprises 18 residues. V was pared by 9 bases and J by 4 bases, with 20 bases of the junction left unmatched. Per the germline V gene, CDR1 is KGHDR and CDR2 is SFDVKD. The CDR3 protein is CATPWTKTGQGFSYEQYV. The CDR3, as DNA: TGTGCCACCCCATGGACTAAGACGGGACAGGGGTTCTCGTACGAGCAGTACGTC.

This chain connects TRBV5-4 to TRBJ2-5, with TRBD2 matching over 7 bases. CDR1 and CDR2 from the germline V gene are SGHNT and YYREEE (reference sequence). J lost 5 bases, V lost 2 bases, and 6 bases had no gene match. The CDR3 length is 14 residues. In nucleotides, the CDR3 is TGTGCCAGCAGCTTAGCGGGAACCCAGGAGACCCAGTACTTC. Translating it yields CASSLAGTQETQYF.

The CDR3 DNA is TGTGCCAGCAGCTTAGATAGCGGGAACGAATACAATGAGCAGTTCTTC. Translation gives CASSLDSGNEYNEQFF. The chain is built from TRBV11-3 and TRBJ2-1, with 8 nucleotides matching TRBD2. The CDR3 has 16 amino acids. The V segment lost 0 bases and the J segment 4 bases; nucleotides outside the gene matches: 5. Germline-derived CDR1 and CDR2 are SGHNT and YENEEA.

The J gene is TRBJ2-5, the V gene TRBV29-1; 9 bases agree with TRBD2. Unmatched junction bases numbered 6, after V lost 1 base and J lost 0 bases. Germline CDR1 SQVTM, CDR2 ANQGSEA. CDR3 length: 16 residues. As DNA, the CDR3 is TGCAGCGTTGAAGGGGCGCGGGGGGGCTACCAAGAGACCCAGTACTTC. Its translation is CSVEGARGGYQETQYF. The complete variable domain, with remaining parts taken from reference TRBV29-1 and TRBJ2-5, reads SAVISQKPSRDICQRGTSLTIQCQVDSQVTMMFWYRQQPGQSLTLIATANQGSEATYESGFVIDKFPISRPNLTFSTLTVSNMSPEDSSIYLCSVEGARGGYQETQYFGPGTRLLVL.

The CDR3 nucleotides are TGTGCCAGCAGTTTGAGGTTCGGCCTTCCTGGGGCCAACGTCCTGACTTTC. Translating it yields CASSLRFGLPGANVLTF. V and J are TRBV27 and TRBJ2-6; D remains unclear. Per germline, CDR1 MNHEY and CDR2 SMNVEV (reference sequence). CDR3 length equals 17 residues. Trimming removed 3 bases at V and 2 bases at J, with 14 bases between.

The rearrangement uses TRBV7-9 and TRBJ2-7; the match to TRBD1 covers 7 bases. Unmatched junction bases numbered 9, after V lost 0 bases and J lost 4 bases. The CDR3 totals 16 residues. From germline, CDR1 is SEHNR and CDR2 FQNEAQ (reference sequence). This CDR3 reads CASSLAPGQSFYEQYV. CDR3 bases: TGTGCCAGCAGCTTAGCACCGGGACAGAGTTTTTACGAGCAGTACGTC.

V is TRBV2 and J is TRBJ2-7; TRBD2 might be the D (6 bases). Germline-derived CDR1 and CDR2 are SNHLY and FYNNEI. The CDR3 is 15 residues long. Trimming took 4 bases from V and 6 from J, leaving 19 bases between them. The chain's CDR3 is CASSVGWQGGSEQYF. As DNA, the CDR3 is TGTGCCAGCAGTGTGGGTTGGCAGGGAGGTAGCGAGCAGTACTTC.

This chain links TRBV3-1 (or the pseudogene TRBV3-2) with TRBJ1-6; TRBD1 is a possible D gene (6 bases). Trimming pared 1 base from V and 7 bases from J, leaving 11 bases between. Germline-derived CDR1 and CDR2 are LGHDT and YNNKEL (reference sequence). The CDR3 length is 15 residues. The CDR3 loop is CASSQATGTNSPLHF. CDR3 bases: TGTGCCAGCAGCCAAGCGACAGGCACCAATTCACCCCTCCACTTT.

The chain recombines TRBV4-1 with TRBJ2-7, with 9 bases matching TRBD1. V lost 0 bases and J lost 1; bases outside the gene matches: 1. The CDR3 loop spans 15 amino acids. Germline values: CDR1 MGHRA, CDR2 YSYEKL. The DNA of the CDR3 is TGCGCCAGCAGCCAAGAAGGGACAGGGTCCTACGAGCAGTACTTC. Protein sequence: CASSQEGTGSYEQYF.

In nucleotides, the CDR3 is TGTGCCAGTAGACTGTTGGGGGCCGAGGGGAATCAGCCCCAGCATTTT. It encodes CASRLLGAEGNQPQHF. The chain employs TRBV19 and TRBJ1-5, with a tentative D call TRBD1 (6 bases). Germline lookup yields CDR1 LNHDA and CDR2 SQIVND (reference sequence). Trimming took 6 bases from V and 4 from J, leaving 19 bases between them. This CDR3 is built from 16 residues.

The chain couples TRBV30 to TRBJ2-2, with 10 bases fitting TRBD1. The CDR3 length is 16 residues. V shed 0 bases, J shed 7 bases, and the junction held 8 bases outside the gene matches. The germline V gene has CDR1 GTSNPN and CDR2 SVGIG (reference sequence). CDR3 nucleotide sequence: TGTGCCTGGAGTGTTTTTGGACAGGGGGATATCGGGGAGCTGTTTTTT. The encoded protein is CAWSVFGQGDIGELFF.

The chain is built from TRBV12-3 or TRBV12-4 and TRBJ1-1; D might be TRBD1 (6 bases). The ends were cut back, 6 bases at V and 11 bases at J, with 13 bases in the middle. The CDR3 is 11 amino acids. CDR3 sequence reads: CASSQTGFAFF. CDR3 in DNA: TGTGCCAGCAGCCAAACAGGGTTCGCTTTCTTT.

The chain carries TRBV5-1 and TRBJ2-2, with 9 positions matching TRBD2. This CDR3 comprises 16 residues. Trimming removed 4 bases from V and 4 bases from J; junction bases left unmatched: 8. In germline, CDR1 is SGHRS, CDR2 YFSETQ. CDR3 coding DNA: TGCGCCAGCAGCGGGGATCTAGCGGGGTCCACCGGGGAGCTGTTTTTT. Translated, it gives CASSGDLAGSTGELFF.